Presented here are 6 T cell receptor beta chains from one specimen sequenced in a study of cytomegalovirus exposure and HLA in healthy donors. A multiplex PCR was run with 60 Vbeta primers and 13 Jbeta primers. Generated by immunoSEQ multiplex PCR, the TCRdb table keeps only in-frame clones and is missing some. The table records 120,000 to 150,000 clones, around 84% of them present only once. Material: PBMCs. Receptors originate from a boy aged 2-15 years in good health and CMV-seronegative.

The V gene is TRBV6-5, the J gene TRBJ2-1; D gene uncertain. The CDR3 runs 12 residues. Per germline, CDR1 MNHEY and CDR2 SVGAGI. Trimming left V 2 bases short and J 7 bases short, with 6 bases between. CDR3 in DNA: TGTGCCAGCAGTTACACCGGTAATGAGCAGTTCTTC. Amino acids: CASSYTGNEQFF.

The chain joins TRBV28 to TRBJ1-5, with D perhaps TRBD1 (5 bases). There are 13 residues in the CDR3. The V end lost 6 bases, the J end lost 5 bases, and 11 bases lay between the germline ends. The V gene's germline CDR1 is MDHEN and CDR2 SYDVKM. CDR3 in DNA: TGTGCCAGCAGGGAGGGAGGGGATCAGCCCCAGCATTTT. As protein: CASREGGDQPQHF.

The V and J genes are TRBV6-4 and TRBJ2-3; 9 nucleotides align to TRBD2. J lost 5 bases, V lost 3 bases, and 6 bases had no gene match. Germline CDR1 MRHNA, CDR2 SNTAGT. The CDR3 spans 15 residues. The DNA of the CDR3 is TGTGCCAGCAGTGATTCGGCGGGGGGGAGAGATACGCAGTATTTT. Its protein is CASSDSAGGRDTQYF.

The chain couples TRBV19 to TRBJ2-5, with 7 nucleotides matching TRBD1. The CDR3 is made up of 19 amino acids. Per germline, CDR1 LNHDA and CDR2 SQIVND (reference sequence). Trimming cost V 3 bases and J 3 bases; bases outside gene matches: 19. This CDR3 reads CASSIGPKVYRGREETQYF. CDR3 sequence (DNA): TGTGCCAGTAGTATCGGCCCGAAAGTATACAGGGGCAGAGAAGAGACCCAGTACTTC.

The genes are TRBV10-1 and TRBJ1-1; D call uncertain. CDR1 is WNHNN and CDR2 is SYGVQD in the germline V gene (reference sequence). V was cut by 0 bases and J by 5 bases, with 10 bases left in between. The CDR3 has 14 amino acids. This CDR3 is CASSESGSITEAFF. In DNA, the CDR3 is TGCGCCAGCAGTGAGTCGGGCAGTATAACTGAAGCTTTCTTT.

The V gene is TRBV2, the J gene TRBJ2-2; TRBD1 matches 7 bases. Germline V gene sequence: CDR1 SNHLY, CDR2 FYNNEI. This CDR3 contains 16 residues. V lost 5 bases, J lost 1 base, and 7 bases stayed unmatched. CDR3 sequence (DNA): TGTGCCAGCAGTCTAGAACGGACAGGGAACACCGGGGAGCTGTTTTTT. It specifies CASSLERTGNTGELFF.